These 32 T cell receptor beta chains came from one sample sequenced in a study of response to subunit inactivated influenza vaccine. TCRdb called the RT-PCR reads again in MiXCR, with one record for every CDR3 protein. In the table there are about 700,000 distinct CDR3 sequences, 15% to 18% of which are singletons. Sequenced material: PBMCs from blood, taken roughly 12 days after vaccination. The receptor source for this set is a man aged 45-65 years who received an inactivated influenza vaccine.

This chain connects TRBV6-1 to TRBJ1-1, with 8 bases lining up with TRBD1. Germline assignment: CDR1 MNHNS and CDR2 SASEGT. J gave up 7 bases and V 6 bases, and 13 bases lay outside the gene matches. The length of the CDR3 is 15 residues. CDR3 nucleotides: TGTGCCAGCAGCCCCAATGCAGGGGGCGTTGGTGAAGCTTTCTTT. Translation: CASSPNAGGVGEAFF.

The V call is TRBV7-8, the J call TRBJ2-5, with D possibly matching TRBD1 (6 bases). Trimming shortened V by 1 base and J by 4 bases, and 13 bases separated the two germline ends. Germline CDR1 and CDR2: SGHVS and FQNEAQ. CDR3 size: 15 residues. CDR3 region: CASSLGGLGGETQYF. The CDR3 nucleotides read TGTGCCAGCAGCTTAGGGGGGCTAGGAGGAGAGACCCAGTACTTC.

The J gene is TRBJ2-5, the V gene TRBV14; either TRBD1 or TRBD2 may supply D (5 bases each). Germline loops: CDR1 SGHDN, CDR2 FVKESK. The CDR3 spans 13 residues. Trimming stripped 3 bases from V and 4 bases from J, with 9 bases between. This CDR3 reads CASSQVGGETQYF. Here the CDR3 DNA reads TGTGCCAGCAGCCAGGTTGGGGGAGAGACCCAGTACTTC.

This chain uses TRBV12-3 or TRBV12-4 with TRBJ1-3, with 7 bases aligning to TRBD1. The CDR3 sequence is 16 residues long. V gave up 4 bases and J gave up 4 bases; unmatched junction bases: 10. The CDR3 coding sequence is TGTGCCAGCAGTTCCCCGACAGGGTGGCCAGGAAACACCATATATTTT. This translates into CASSSPTGWPGNTIYF.

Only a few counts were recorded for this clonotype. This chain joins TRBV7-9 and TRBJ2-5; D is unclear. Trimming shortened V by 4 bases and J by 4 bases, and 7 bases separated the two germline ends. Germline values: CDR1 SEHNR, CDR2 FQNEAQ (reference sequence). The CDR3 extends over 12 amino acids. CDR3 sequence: CASSSWGETQYF. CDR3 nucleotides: TGTGCCAGCAGCTCATGGGGAGAGACCCAGTACTTC.

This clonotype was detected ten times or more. The CDR3 here is CASSSGTSETYEQYF. DNA for the CDR3: TGTGCCAGCAGCTCGGGGACGTCGGAAACCTACGAGCAGTACTTC. The rearrangement links TRBV5-5 to TRBJ2-7; D possibly uses TRBD1 or TRBD2 (5 bases each). CDR1 is SGHKS and CDR2 is YYEKEE in the germline V gene (reference sequence). Trimming removed 3 bases at V and 2 bases at J, with 15 bases between. The CDR3 spans 15 residues. Filled out from reference TRBV5-5 and TRBJ2-7, the complete variable domain reads DAGVTQSPTHLIKTRGQQVTLRCSPISGHKSVSWYQQVLGQGPQFIFQYYEKEERGRGNFPDRFSARQFPNYSSELNVNALLLGDSALYLCASSSGTSETYEQYFGPGTRLTVT.

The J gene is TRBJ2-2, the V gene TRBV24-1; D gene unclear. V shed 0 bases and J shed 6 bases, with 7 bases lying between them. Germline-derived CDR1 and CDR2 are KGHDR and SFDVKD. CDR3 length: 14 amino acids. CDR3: CATSDLVAPGELFF. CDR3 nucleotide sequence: TGTGCCACCAGTGATTTGGTAGCTCCCGGGGAGCTGTTTTTT.

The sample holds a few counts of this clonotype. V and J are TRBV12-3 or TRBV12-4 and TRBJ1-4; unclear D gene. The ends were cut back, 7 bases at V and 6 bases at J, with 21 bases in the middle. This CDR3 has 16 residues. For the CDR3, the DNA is TGTGCCAGCATTCAACTGGAGTTGGCCCTGGATGAAAAACTGTTTTTT. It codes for CASIQLELALDEKLFF.

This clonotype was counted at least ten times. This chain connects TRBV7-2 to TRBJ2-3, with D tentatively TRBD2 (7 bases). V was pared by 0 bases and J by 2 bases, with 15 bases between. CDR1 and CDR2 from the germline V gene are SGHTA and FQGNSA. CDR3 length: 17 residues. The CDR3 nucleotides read TGTGCCAGCAGCTTAGCGGGGGGGCCGTCCTACACAGATACGCAGTATTTT. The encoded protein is CASSLAGGPSYTDTQYF. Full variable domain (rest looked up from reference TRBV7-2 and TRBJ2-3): GAGVSQSPSNKVTEKGKDVELRCDPISGHTALYWYRQSLGQGLEFLIYFQGNSAPDKSGLPSDRFSAERTGGSVSTLTIQRTQQEDSAVYLCASSLAGGPSYTDTQYFGPGTRLTVL.

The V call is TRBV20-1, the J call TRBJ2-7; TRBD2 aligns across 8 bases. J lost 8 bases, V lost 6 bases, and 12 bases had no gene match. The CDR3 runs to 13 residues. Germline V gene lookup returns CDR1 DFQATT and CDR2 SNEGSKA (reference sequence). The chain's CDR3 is CSAPPGGGSQQYF. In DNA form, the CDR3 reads TGCAGTGCCCCTCCGGGGGGGGGCTCCCAGCAGTACTTC.

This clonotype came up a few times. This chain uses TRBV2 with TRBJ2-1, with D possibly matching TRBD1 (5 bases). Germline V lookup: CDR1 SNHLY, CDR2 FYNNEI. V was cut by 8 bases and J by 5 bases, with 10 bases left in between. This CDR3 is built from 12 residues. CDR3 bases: TGTGCCAGCGGGGCCTGGAACAATGAGCAGTTCTTC. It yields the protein CASGAWNNEQFF.

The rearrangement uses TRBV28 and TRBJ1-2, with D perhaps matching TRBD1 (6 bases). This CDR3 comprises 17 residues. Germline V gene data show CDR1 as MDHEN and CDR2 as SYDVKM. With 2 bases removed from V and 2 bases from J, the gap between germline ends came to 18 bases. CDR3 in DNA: TGTGCCAGCAGTTTAATGGATGGGACAACCTCGAACTATGGCTACACCTTC. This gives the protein CASSLMDGTTSNYGYTF.

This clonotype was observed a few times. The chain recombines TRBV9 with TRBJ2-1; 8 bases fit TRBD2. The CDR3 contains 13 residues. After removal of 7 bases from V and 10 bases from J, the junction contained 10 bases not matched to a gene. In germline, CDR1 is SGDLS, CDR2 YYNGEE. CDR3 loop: CASQRGGSGEQFF. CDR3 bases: TGTGCCAGCCAACGCGGGGGGTCAGGAGAGCAGTTCTTC. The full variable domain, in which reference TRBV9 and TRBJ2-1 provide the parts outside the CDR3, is DSGVTQTPKHLITATGQRVTLRCSPRSGDLSVYWYQQSLDQGLQFLIQYYNGEERAKGNILERFSAQQFPDLHSELNLSSLELGDSALYFCASQRGGSGEQFFGPGTRLTVL.

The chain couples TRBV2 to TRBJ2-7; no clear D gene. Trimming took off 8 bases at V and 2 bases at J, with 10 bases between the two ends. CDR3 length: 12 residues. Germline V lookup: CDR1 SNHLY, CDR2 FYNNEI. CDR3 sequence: CASCSGTYEQYF. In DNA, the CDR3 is TGTGCCAGCTGCTCAGGCACCTACGAGCAGTACTTC.

The CDR3 DNA is TGTGCCAGCAGCCAGACAGGGGTCGGCTCACCCCTCCACTTT. This translates into CASSQTGVGSPLHF. The chain links TRBV3-1 to TRBJ1-6; 8 nucleotides line up with TRBD1. Germline values: CDR1 LGHDT, CDR2 YNNKEL (reference sequence). The CDR3 spans 14 residues. The V and J ends lost 3 bases and 10 bases, in that order; junction bases with no gene match: 5.

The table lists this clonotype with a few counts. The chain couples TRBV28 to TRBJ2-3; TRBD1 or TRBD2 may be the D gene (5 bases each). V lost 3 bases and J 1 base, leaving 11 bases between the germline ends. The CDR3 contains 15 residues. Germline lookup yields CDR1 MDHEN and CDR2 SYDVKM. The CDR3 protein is CASSLGEEGTDTQYF. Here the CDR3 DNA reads TGTGCCAGCAGTTTGGGGGAAGAGGGCACAGATACGCAGTATTTT. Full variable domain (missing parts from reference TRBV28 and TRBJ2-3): DVKVTQSSRYLVKRTGEKVFLECVQDMDHENMFWYRQDPGLGLRLIYFSYDVKMKEKGDIPEGYSVSREKKERFSLILESASTNQTSMYLCASSLGEEGTDTQYFGPGTRLTVL.

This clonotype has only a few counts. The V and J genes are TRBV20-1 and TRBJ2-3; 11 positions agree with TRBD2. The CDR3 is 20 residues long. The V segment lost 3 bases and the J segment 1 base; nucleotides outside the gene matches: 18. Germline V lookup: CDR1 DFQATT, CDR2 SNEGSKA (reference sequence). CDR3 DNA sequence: TGCAGTGCTAGCGACTTCGGGGATAGCGGGAGGGCGGGGCGCACAGATACGCAGTATTTT. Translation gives CSASDFGDSGRAGRTDTQYF.

The CDR3 region is CSAESPRDFSYEQYF. CDR3 in DNA: TGCAGTGCCGAATCTCCCCGGGACTTTTCCTACGAGCAGTACTTC. The rearrangement joins TRBV20-1 to TRBJ2-7; tentatively, D is TRBD2 (6 bases). The V end lost 6 bases, the J end lost 1 base, and 19 bases lay between the germline ends. The germline V gene has CDR1 DFQATT and CDR2 SNEGSKA (reference sequence). This CDR3 has 15 residues.

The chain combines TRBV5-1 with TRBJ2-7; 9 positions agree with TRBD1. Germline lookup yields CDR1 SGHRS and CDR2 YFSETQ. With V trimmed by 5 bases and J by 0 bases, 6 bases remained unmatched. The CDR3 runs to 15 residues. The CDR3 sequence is CASSTTGGSSYEQYF. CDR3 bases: TGCGCCAGCAGTACGACAGGGGGTAGCTCCTACGAGCAGTACTTC.

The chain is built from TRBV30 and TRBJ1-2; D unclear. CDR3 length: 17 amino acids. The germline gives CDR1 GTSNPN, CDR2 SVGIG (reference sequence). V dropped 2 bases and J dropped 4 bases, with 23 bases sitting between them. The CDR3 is CAWSYSHMAPGPYGYTF. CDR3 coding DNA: TGTGCCTGGAGTTATTCCCACATGGCCCCCGGTCCCTATGGCTACACCTTC.

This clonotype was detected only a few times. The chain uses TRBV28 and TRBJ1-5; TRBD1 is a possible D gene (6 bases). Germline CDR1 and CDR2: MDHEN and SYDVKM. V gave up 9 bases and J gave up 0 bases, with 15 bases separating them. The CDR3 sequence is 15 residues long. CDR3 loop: CASTSGEGSNQPQHF. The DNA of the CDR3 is TGTGCCAGTACGTCAGGGGAGGGTAGCAATCAGCCCCAGCATTTT.

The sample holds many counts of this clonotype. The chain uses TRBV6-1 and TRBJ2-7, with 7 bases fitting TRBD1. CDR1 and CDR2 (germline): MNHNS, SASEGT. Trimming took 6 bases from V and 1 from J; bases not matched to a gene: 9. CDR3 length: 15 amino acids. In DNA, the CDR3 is TGTGCCAGCAGCCCCTCCGGGACAGCTTCCTACGAGCAGTACTTC. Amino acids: CASSPSGTASYEQYF.

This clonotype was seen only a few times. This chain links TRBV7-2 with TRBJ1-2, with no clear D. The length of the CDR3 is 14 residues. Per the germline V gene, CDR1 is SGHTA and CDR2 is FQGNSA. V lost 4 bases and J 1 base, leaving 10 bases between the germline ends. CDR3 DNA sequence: TGTGCCAGCAGCTCGATGGCAGTTAACTATGGCTACACCTTC. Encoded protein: CASSSMAVNYGYTF. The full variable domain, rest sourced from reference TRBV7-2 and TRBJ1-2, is GAGVSQSPSNKVTEKGKDVELRCDPISGHTALYWYRQSLGQGLEFLIYFQGNSAPDKSGLPSDRFSAERTGGSVSTLTIQRTQQEDSAVYLCASSSMAVNYGYTFGSGTRLTVV.

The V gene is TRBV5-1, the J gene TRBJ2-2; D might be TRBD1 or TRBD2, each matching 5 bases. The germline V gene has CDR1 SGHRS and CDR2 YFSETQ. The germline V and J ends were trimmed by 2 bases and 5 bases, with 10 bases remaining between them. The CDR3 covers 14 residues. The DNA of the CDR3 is TGCGCCAGCAGCTTAACCAGGGAGACCGGGGAGCTGTTTTTT. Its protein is CASSLTRETGELFF.

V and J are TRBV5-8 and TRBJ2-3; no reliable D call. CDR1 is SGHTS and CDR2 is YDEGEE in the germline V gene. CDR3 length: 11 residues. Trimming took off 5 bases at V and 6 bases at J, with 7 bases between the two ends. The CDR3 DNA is TGTGCCAGCAGACCCCGGGATACGCAGTATTTT. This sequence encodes CASRPRDTQYF.

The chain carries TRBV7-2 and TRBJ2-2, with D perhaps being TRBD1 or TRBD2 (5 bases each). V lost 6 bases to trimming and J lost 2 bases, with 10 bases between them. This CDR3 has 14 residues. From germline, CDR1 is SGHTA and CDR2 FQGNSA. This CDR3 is CASRSGPNTGELFF. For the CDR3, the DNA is TGTGCCAGCAGATCGGGACCCAACACCGGGGAGCTGTTTTTT.

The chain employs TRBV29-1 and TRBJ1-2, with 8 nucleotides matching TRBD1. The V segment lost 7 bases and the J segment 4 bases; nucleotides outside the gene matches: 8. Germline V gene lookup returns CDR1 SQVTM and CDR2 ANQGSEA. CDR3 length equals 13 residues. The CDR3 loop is CSAMTGVIYGYTF. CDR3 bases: TGCAGCGCCATGACAGGGGTAATCTATGGCTACACCTTC.

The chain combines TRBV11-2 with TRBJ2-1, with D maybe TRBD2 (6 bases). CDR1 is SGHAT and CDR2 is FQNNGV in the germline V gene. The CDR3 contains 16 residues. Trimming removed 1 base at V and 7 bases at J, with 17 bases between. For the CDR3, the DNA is TGTGCCAGCAGCTTAGGTGGGCGGGGAACTGGAAATGAGCAGTTCTTC. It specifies CASSLGGRGTGNEQFF.

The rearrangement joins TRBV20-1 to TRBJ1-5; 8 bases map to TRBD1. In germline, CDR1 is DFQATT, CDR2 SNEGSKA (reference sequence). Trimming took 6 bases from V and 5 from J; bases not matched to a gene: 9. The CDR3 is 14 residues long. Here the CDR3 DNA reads TGCAGTGCCACGGGAGACAGGGGTTATCAGCCCCAGCATTTT. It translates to CSATGDRGYQPQHF.

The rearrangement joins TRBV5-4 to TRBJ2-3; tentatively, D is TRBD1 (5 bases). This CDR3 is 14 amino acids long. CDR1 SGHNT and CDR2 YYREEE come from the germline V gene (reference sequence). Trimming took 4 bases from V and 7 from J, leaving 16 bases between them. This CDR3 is CASSDSATQYTQYF. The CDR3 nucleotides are TGTGCCAGCAGCGACAGCGCCACTCAATATACGCAGTATTTT. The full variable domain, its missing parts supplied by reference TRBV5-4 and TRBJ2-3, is ETGVTQSPTHLIKTRGQQVTLRCSSQSGHNTVSWYQQALGQGPQFIFQYYREEENGRGNFPPRFSGLQFPNYSSELNVNALELDDSALYLCASSDSATQYTQYFGPGTRLTVL.

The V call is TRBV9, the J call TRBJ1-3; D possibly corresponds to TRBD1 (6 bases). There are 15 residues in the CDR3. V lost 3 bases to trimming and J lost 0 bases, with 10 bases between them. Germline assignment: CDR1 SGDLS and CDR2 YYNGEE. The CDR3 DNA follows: TGTGCCAGCAGCGCCGCGACAGGCTCTGGAAACACCATATATTTT. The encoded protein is CASSAATGSGNTIYF.

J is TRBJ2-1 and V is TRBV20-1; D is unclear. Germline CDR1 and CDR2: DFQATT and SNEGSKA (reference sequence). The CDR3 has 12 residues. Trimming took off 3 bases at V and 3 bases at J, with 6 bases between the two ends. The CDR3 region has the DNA TGCAGTGCTAGGTCGCTCTACAATGAGCAGTTCTTC. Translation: CSARSLYNEQFF.